One sample yielded the 11 T cell receptor beta chains listed below, sequenced in a study of early T cells in non-severe SARS-CoV-2 infection. TCRdb fed the 5' RACE reads into MiXCR, producing one record per CDR3 protein. The sample holds some 88,000 distinct CDR3 sequences, 16% seen once. Here the sequenced sample was whole blood, taken at baseline. These receptor sequences come from an adult who was a healthcare worker with PCR-confirmed SARS-CoV-2 infection or an uninfected control (not recorded which).

This clonotype was observed a few times. This chain connects TRBV20-1 to TRBJ2-5, with unresolved D. The V gene lost 3 bases and the J gene lost 5 bases, with 10 bases spanning the gap. The V gene's germline CDR1 is DFQATT and CDR2 SNEGSKA (reference sequence). The CDR3 has 12 amino acids. CDR3 sequence reads: CSASPLRETQYF. CDR3 sequence (DNA): TGCAGTGCTAGTCCCCTCCGCGAGACCCAGTACTTC.

This sequence joins TRBV5-6 and TRBJ2-7; the D is unclear. Per the germline V gene, CDR1 is SGHDT and CDR2 is YYEEEE. V was trimmed by 7 bases and J by 0 bases, leaving 5 bases between them. The CDR3 is 11 amino acids. The CDR3 sequence: CASQSSYEQYF. The CDR3 DNA sequence: TGTGCCAGCCAAAGCTCCTACGAGCAGTACTTC.

This clonotype was found a few times. The chain couples TRBV20-1 to TRBJ2-3, with 10 bases lining up with TRBD2. Trimming removed 0 bases from V and 5 bases from J; junction bases left unmatched: 5. This CDR3 region has 15 residues. The germline CDR1 and CDR2 sequences are DFQATT and SNEGSKA (reference sequence). The CDR3 region is CSAREGVAGGDTQYF. CDR3 in DNA: TGCAGTGCTAGAGAGGGGGTAGCGGGAGGAGATACGCAGTATTTT.

Notes on this clonotype: The junction departs from germline at one end; a sequencing error may be responsible. The CDR3 loop is CATSDASGRAYNEQFF. The CDR3 DNA reads as TGTGCCACCAGTGATGCTAGCGGGAGGGCCTATAATGAGCAGTTCTTC. This chain links TRBV24-1 with TRBJ2-1; 12 bases fit TRBD2. The CDR3 length is 16 residues. Germline loops: CDR1 KGHDR, CDR2 SFDVKD.

This chain joins TRBV27 and TRBJ2-7; D gene unclear. The germline CDR1 and CDR2 sequences are MNHEY and SMNVEV (reference sequence). The ends were cut back, 2 bases at V and 4 bases at J, with 15 bases in the middle. The CDR3 has 15 residues. CDR3: CASSLAFGFEYEQYF. The CDR3 nucleotides read TGTGCCAGCAGTTTAGCCTTCGGGTTTGAGTACGAGCAGTACTTC.

The sample holds a few counts of this clonotype. The genes are TRBV7-9 and TRBJ2-3; D remains ambiguous. Germline V gene data show CDR1 as SEHNR and CDR2 as FQNEAQ (reference sequence). V lost 5 bases to trimming and J lost 2 bases, with 17 bases between them. CDR3 length: 16 residues. CDR3 loop: CASSRLDLEPTDTQYF. The CDR3 DNA sequence: TGTGCCAGCAGCCGACTCGACCTGGAACCCACAGATACGCAGTATTTT.

This clonotype was recorded at least ten times. J is TRBJ2-7 and V is TRBV5-1; TRBD1 matches at 7 bases. J was trimmed by 6 bases and V by 0 bases; bases with no gene match: 6. From germline, CDR1 is SGHRS and CDR2 YFSETQ. The CDR3 is made up of 14 amino acids. The CDR3 DNA is TGCGCCAGCAGCTTGGATCCAGGGGGATCCGAGCAGTACTTC. It translates to CASSLDPGGSEQYF.

This clonotype was observed a handful of times. The rearrangement joins TRBV28 to TRBJ2-2, with unresolved D. Germline CDR1 is MDHEN and CDR2 is SYDVKM. Trimming cost V 4 bases and J 4 bases, with 13 bases left between them. The CDR3 length is 15 residues. As DNA, the CDR3 is TGTGCCAGCAGTTCCGAGCTTCGTGTCACCGGGGAGCTGTTTTTT. Translated, it gives CASSSELRVTGELFF. Combining the CDR3 with reference TRBV28 and TRBJ2-2 gives the whole variable domain DVKVTQSSRYLVKRTGEKVFLECVQDMDHENMFWYRQDPGLGLRLIYFSYDVKMKEKGDIPEGYSVSREKKERFSLILESASTNQTSMYLCASSSELRVTGELFFGEGSRLTVL.

This clonotype has a count of ten or more. The CDR3 sequence is CASSQYTGTGQETQYF. Here the CDR3 DNA reads TGTGCCAGCAGCCAGTACACCGGGACAGGCCAAGAGACCCAGTACTTC. V is TRBV4-2 and J is TRBJ2-5; 8 positions agree with TRBD1. V trimming: 3 bases; J trimming: 1 base; junction bases outside the gene matches: 7. This CDR3 contains 16 residues. The V gene's germline CDR1 is LGHNA and CDR2 YNFKEQ.

The chain couples TRBV28 to TRBJ1-1; D ambiguous. The V end was cut by 4 bases, the J end by 7 bases, with 10 bases between. The CDR3 contains 12 residues. Germline V gene lookup returns CDR1 MDHEN and CDR2 SYDVKM. The CDR3 reads CASSSRPDEAFF. The CDR3 coding sequence is TGTGCCAGCAGTTCCCGGCCAGATGAAGCTTTCTTT.

The V and J genes are TRBV14 and TRBJ1-3; D remains ambiguous. Trimming pared 3 bases from V and 4 bases from J, leaving 13 bases between. Germline lookup yields CDR1 SGHDN and CDR2 FVKESK. The CDR3 has 15 amino acids. CDR3 loop: CASSHGGSFGNTIYF. In nucleotides, the CDR3 is TGTGCCAGCAGCCATGGCGGATCGTTCGGAAACACCATATATTTT.